These 9 T cell receptor beta chains came from one sample sequenced in a study of cytomegalovirus exposure and HLA in healthy donors. The primer mix had 60 Vbeta and 13 Jbeta primers. The protocol was immunoSEQ multiplex PCR, while the TCRdb copy is restricted to in-frame clones and leaves out a portion. The table records 150,000 to 200,000 clones, around 78% of them present only once. The sample consisted of PBMCs. The origin of the receptors is a man aged 40-50 years in good health and CMV-seronegative.

This clone was seen a few times. V usage is TRBV2 and J usage is TRBJ1-1, with D possibly being TRBD1 (6 bases). There are 13 residues in the CDR3. The V gene's germline CDR1 is SNHLY and CDR2 FYNNEI. Trimming pared 8 bases from V and 3 bases from J, leaving 13 bases between. CDR3 loop: CASSRTAYTEAFF. The CDR3 coding sequence is TGTGCCAGCTCAAGGACAGCTTACACTGAAGCTTTCTTT.

This clone was counted only a few times. The chain uses TRBV28 and TRBJ2-1, with TRBD1 matching over 10 bases. The CDR3 is 17 residues long. Germline V gene sequence: CDR1 MDHEN, CDR2 SYDVKM. Trimming at V came to 7 bases and at J to 3 bases, leaving 12 bases not matched to a gene. The chain's CDR3 is CASTLRGGTGDYNEQFF. DNA for the CDR3: TGTGCCAGCACCCTCCGGGGGGGGACAGGGGACTACAATGAGCAGTTCTTC.

This clone appeared a few times. The genes are TRBV5-1 and TRBJ2-3, with TRBD1 matching over 7 bases. This CDR3 region has 14 residues. V was pared by 3 bases and J by 0 bases, with 1 base of the junction left unmatched. Germline V CDR1 and CDR2: SGHRS, YFSETQ. The CDR3 nucleotides are TGCGCCAGCAGCTCGGGACAGAGCACAGATACGCAGTATTTT. Amino acid sequence: CASSSGQSTDTQYF.

This chain connects TRBV27 to TRBJ2-3; 9 bases are shared with TRBD2. The junction had 9 bases not matched to a gene; V was cut back by 6 bases and J by 5 bases. The germline V gene encodes CDR1 MNHEY and CDR2 SMNVEV (reference sequence). The CDR3 is 15 residues long. This CDR3 reads CASRPTSGLGDTQYF. CDR3 DNA: TGTGCCAGCAGACCGACTAGCGGACTTGGAGATACGCAGTATTTT.

In the case of this clone: One junction end disagrees with the germline gene, perhaps due to a read error. The chain is built from TRBV20-1 and TRBJ2-3; 10 nucleotides match TRBD2. Germline V gene sequence: CDR1 DFQATT, CDR2 SNEGSKA (reference sequence). This CDR3 has 11 residues. The CDR3 is CSARDPSGSPF. The DNA for the CDR3 is TGCAGTGCTAGAGATCCTAGCGGGAGCCCCTTT.

About this clone: The sample carries other DNA sequences with the same CDR3. V gene TRBV5-1 combines with J gene TRBJ2-5, with TRBD1 as a possible D gene (6 bases). This CDR3 has 14 residues. Germline V CDR1 and CDR2: SGHRS, YFSETQ. Trimming removed 2 bases at V and 5 bases at J, with 13 bases between. The CDR3 coding sequence is TGCGCCAGCAGCTTAGGGGGACCCGGGGAGACCCAGTACTTC. Its translation: CASSLGGPGETQYF.

V and J are TRBV5-4 and TRBJ2-5; a weak D match, TRBD1 (6 bases). This CDR3 region has 15 residues. Trimming shortened V by 0 bases and J by 3 bases, and 12 bases separated the two germline ends. Germline V gene data show CDR1 as SGHNT and CDR2 as YYREEE (reference sequence). The CDR3 DNA follows: TGTGCCAGCAGCTTGGCAGGGGCCCTAGAAGAGACCCAGTACTTC. Translation gives CASSLAGALEETQYF.

The chain carries TRBV19 and TRBJ1-1; D ambiguous. The germline V gene has CDR1 LNHDA and CDR2 SQIVND (reference sequence). V lost 3 bases to trimming and J lost 1 base, with 6 bases between them. The CDR3 consists of 13 residues. The CDR3 region has the DNA TGTGCCAGTAGTATCAGCGAGAACACTGAAGCTTTCTTT. It is translated as CASSISENTEAFF.

The chain has TRBV28 and TRBJ1-2; D remains ambiguous. V dropped 10 bases and J dropped 8 bases, with 14 bases sitting between them. The length of the CDR3 is 11 residues. The germline V gene has CDR1 MDHEN and CDR2 SYDVKM. CDR3 nucleotide sequence: TGTGCCACCGCAATTGAGGCCGGCTACACCTTC. Its translation: CATAIEAGYTF.